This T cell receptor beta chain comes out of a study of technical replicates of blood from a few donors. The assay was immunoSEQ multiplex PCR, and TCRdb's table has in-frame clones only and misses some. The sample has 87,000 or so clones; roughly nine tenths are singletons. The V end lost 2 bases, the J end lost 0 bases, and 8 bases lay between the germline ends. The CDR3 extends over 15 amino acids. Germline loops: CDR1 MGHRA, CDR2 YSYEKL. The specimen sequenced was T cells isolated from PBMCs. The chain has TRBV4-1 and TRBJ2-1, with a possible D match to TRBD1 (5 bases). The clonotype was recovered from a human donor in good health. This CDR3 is CASSQTGSSYNEQFF. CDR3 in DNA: TGCGCCAGCAGCCAAACAGGAAGCTCCTACAATGAGCAGTTCTTC.